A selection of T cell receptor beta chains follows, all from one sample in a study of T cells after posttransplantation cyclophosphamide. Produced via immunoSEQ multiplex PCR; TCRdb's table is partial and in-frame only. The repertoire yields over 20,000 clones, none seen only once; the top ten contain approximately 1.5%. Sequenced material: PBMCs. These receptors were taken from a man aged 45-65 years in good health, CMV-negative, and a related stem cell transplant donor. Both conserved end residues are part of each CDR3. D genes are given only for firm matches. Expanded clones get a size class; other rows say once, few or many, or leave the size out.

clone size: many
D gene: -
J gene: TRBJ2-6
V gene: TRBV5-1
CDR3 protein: CASSSGLTGANVLTF

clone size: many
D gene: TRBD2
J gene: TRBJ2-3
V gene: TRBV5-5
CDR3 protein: CASSLWLAGGTTDTQYF

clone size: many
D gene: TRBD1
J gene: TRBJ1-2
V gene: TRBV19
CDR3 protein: CASSFQRQGRGHGYTF

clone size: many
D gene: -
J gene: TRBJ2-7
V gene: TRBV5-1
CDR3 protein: CASSFAGGMYF

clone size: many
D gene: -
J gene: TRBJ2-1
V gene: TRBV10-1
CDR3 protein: CASSENIYNEQFF

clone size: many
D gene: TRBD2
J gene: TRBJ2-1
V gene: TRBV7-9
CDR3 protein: CASSLESGGPYNEQFF

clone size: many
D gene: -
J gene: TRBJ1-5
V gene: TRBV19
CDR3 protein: CASSIGLGSQPQHF

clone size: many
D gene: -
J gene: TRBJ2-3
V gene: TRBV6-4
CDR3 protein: CASSDDRSTDTQYF

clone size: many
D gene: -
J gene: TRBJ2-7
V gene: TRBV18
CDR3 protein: CASSPPQGVDEQYF

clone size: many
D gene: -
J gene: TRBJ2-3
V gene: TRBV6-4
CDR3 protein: CASSDRPDGGTDTQYF

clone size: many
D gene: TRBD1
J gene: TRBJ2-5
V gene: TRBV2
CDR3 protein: CASRPGTGEGQETQYF

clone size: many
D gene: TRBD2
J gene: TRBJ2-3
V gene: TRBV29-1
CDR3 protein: CSVEWRGVTDTQYF

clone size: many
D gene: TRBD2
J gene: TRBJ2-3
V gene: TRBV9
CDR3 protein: CASGNSGGDTQYF

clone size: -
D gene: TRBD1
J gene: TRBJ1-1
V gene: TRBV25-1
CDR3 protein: CASSEGTGGTEAFF

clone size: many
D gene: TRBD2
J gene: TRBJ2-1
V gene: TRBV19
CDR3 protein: CASSILAGASNEQFF

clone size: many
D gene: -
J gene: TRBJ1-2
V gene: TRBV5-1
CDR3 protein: CASSYQQGSYGYTF

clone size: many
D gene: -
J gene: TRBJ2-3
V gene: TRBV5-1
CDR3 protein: CASSPKISAGTDTQYF

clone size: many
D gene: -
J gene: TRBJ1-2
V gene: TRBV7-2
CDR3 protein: CASSLRQTPYGYTF

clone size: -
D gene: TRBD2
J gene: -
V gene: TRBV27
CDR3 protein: CASSLGGTSLYEQYF

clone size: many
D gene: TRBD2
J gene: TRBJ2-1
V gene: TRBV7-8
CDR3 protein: CASSPGRGGSSYNEQFF

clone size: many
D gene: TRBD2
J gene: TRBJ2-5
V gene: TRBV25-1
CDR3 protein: CASSKSVGGSGGETQYF

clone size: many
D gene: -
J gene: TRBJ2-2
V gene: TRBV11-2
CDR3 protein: CASSEQNTGELFF

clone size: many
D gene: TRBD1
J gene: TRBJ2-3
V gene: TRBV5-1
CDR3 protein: CASSYGTGLPKNTQYF

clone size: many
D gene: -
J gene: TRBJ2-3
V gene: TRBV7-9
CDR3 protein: CASSPKTGGTDTQYF

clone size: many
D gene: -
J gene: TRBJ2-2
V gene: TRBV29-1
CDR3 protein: CSVVDRNTGELFF

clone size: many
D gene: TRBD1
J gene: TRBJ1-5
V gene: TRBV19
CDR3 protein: CASSPRNRDRGYQPQHF

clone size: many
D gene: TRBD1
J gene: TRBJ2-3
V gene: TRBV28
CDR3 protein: CASSLSGQGTTDTQYF

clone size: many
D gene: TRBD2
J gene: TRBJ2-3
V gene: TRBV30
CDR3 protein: CAWGYSGGSTDTQYF

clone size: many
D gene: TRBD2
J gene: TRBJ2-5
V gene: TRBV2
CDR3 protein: CASRQGLGGWGTQYF

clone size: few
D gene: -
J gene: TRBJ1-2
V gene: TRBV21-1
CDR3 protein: CASRGGDYGYTF

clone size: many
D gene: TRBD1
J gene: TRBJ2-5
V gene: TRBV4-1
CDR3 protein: CASSPGTGYLGGETQYF

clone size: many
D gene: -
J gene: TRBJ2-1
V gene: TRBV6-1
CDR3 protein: CASSEARGSSYNEQFF

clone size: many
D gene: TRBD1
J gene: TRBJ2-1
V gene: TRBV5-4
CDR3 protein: CASSRGGYEQFF

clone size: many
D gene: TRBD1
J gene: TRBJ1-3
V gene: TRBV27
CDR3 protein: CASSSPGTGGNTIYF

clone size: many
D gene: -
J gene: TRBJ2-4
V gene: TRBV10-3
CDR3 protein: CAISDLDKGKNIQYF

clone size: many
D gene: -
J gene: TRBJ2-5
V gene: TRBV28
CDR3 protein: CASSQVRETQYF